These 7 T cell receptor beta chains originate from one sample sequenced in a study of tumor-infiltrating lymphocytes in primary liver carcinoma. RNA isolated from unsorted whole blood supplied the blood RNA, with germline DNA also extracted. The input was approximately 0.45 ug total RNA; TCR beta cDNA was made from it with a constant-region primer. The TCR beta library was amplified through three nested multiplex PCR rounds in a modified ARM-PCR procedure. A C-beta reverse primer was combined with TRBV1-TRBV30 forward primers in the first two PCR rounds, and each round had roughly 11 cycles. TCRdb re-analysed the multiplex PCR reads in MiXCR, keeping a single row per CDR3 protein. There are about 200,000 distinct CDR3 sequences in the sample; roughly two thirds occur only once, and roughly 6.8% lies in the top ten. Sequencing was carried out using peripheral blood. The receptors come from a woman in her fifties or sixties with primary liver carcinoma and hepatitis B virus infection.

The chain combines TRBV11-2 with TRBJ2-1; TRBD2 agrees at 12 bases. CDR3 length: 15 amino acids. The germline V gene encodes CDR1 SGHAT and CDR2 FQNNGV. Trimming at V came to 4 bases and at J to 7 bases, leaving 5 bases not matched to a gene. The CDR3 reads CASSSGLAGSNEQFF. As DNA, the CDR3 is TGTGCCAGCAGCTCTGGACTAGCGGGATCGAATGAGCAGTTCTTC.

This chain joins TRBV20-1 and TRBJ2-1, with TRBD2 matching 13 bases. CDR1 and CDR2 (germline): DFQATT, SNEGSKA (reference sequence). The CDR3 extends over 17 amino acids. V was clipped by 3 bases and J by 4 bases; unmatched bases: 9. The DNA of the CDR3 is TGCAGTGCTAGTTCCCCCGAGACTAGCGGGAGGTACAATGAGCAGTTCTTC. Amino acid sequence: CSASSPETSGRYNEQFF.

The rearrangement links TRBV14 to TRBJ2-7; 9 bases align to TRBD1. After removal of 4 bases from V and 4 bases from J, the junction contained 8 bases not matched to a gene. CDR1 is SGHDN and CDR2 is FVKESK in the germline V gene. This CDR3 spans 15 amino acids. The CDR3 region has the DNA TGTGCCAGCAGCCTCCCCTCGGACAGGGGATACGAGCAGTACTTC. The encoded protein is CASSLPSDRGYEQYF.

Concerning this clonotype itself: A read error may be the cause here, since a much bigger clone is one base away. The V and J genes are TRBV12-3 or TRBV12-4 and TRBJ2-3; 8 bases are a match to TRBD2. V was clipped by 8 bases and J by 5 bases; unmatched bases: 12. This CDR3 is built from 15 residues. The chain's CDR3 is CASFMAIAGIDTQYF. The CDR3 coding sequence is TGTGCCAGCTTCATGGCCATAGCGGGAATAGATACGCAGTATTTT.

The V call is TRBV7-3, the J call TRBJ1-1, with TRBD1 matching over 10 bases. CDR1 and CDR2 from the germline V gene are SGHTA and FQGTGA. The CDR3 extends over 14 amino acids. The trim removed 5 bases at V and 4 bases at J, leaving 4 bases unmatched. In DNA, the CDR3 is TGTGCCAGCAGCCCGGGGGACAGGGGCACTGAAGCTTTCTTT. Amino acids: CASSPGDRGTEAFF.

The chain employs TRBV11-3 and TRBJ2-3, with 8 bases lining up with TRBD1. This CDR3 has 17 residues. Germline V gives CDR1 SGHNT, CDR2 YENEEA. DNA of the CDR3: TGTGCTATCAGCTCGAGACAGGGGCTGGAATCCACAGATACGCAGTATTTT. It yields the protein CAISSRQGLESTDTQYF.

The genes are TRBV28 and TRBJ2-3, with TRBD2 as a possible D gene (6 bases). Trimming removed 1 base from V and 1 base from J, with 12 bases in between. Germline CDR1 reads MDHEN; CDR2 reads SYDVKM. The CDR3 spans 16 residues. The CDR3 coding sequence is TGTGCCAGCAGTTTATATGGCGCGGGGCGCACAGATACGCAGTATTTT. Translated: CASSLYGAGRTDTQYF.